A selection of T cell receptor beta chains follows, all from one sample in a study of blood T cells in healthy people across ages. TCRdb analysed the 5' RACE reads with MiXCR anew, one entry per CDR3 protein. The table has around 1,500,000 distinct CDR3 sequences, approximately 30% seen once. The specimen was blood. The source is a woman aged 25 to 39 in good health. CDR3s include the opening cysteine and the closing phenylalanine or tryptophan. A D gene is named only where the DNA matches it firmly. Expanded clones are given a class, and other clones once, few, many or no size at all.

d_gene,abundance,len,v_gene,j_gene,CDR3aa,CDR3nt
TRBD2,-,16,TRBV7-6,TRBJ2-7,CACSLATGTMTYEQYF,TGTGCCTGCAGCTTAGCAACCGGGACTATGACCTACGAGCAGTACTTC
TRBD2,-,15,TRBV12-3/TRBV12-4,TRBJ2-3,CASRRSSGRIDTQYF,TGTGCCAGCAGGCGATCTAGCGGGAGAATAGATACGCAGTATTTT
-,few,12,TRBV20-1,TRBJ2-7,CSANDLSYEQYF,TGCAGTGCTAACGACCTCTCCTACGAGCAGTACTTC
TRBD1,-,16,TRBV7-6,TRBJ2-5,CASRTTQGASGETQYF,TGCGCCAGCCGAACTACTCAGGGGGCAAGCGGCGAGACCCAGTACTTC
-,many,16,TRBV7-9,TRBJ2-1,CASSLLEDPSYNEQFF,TGTGCCAGCAGCTTACTCGAGGACCCCTCCTACAATGAGCAGTTCTTC
-,once,14,TRBV5-5,TRBJ1-2,CASTYGTGWEGYTF,TGTGCCAGCACCTACGGCACAGGGTGGGAGGGCTACACCTTC
TRBD2,-,16,TRBV20-1,TRBJ2-1,CSARGPREGSHGEQFF,TGCAGTGCTAGAGGCCCCCGGGAGGGCAGCCACGGTGAGCAGTTCTTC
-,-,16,TRBV2,TRBJ2-5,CASTGREWGGGETRYF,TGTGCCAGCACGGGCAGGGAATGGGGAGGAGGAGAGACCCGGTACTTC
-,many,13,TRBV28,TRBJ1-2,CASSPAVGYGYTF,TGTGCCAGCAGCCCGGCAGTTGGCTATGGCTACACCTTC
-,-,14,TRBV7-9,TRBJ1-5,CASILRGGNQPQHF,TGTGCCAGCATCTTACGGGGCGGCAATCAGCCCCAGCATTTT
TRBD1,few,14,TRBV10-3,TRBJ2-7,CAISDGTGFYEQYF,TGTGCCATCAGTGATGGGACAGGGTTCTACGAGCAGTACTTC
-,-,15,TRBV18,TRBJ2-3,CASSRGVAPLNTQYF,TGTGCCAGCTCCCGGGGAGTCGCGCCCCTTAATACGCAGTATTTT
TRBD2,-,22,TRBV5-1,TRBJ2-6,CASSLDGWIVSGRDSGANVLTF,TGCGCCAGCAGCTTGGACGGGTGGATTGTGAGCGGGAGAGACTCTGGGGCCAACGTCCTGACTTTC
-,many,14,TRBV20-1,TRBJ2-5,CSARPGSGEETQYF,TGCAGTGCTCGACCGGGGTCGGGAGAAGAGACCCAGTACTTC
TRBD2,many,15,TRBV20-1,TRBJ2-1,CSATPSGVTYNEQFF,TGCAGTGCTACCCCTAGCGGGGTCACCTACAATGAGCAGTTCTTC
-,few,17,TRBV6-1,TRBJ2-2,CASSPSYSPRNTGELFF,TGTGCCAGCAGCCCATCATACTCCCCCAGGAACACCGGGGAGCTGTTTTTT
TRBD1,-,16,TRBV25-1,TRBJ2-3,CASSVAGKGAEDTQYF,TGTGCCAGCAGTGTTGCTGGGAAGGGGGCTGAAGATACGCAGTATTTT
-,many,16,TRBV5-1,TRBJ2-1,CASSRGSARGDWEQFF,TGCGCCAGCAGCCGGGGGTCGGCTAGAGGGGACTGGGAGCAGTTCTTC
TRBD1,-,15,TRBV11-2,TRBJ2-5,CASSVGGTGQETQYF,TGTGCCAGCAGCGTAGGGGGGACAGGTCAAGAGACCCAGTACTTC
-,-,16,TRBV4-3,TRBJ1-4,CASSQGLTPTNEKLFF,TGCGCCAGCAGCCAAGGGCTGACCCCAACTAATGAAAAACTGTTTTTT
TRBD1,-,13,TRBV18,TRBJ1-1,CASSLLTGDEAFF,TGTGCCAGCTCACTTCTGACAGGGGATGAAGCTTTCTTT
TRBD2,-,14,TRBV30,TRBJ2-1,CAWSVAGGQNEQFF,TGTGCCTGGAGTGTAGCGGGGGGGCAAAATGAGCAGTTCTTC
TRBD2,-,15,TRBV28,TRBJ2-7,CASSTSSGGNYEQYF,TGTGCCAGCAGCACTTCTAGCGGGGGGAACTACGAGCAGTACTTC
TRBD1,-,15,TRBV20-1,TRBJ2-5,CSASPGDGRGETQYF,TGCAGTGCTAGCCCCGGGGATGGCAGGGGGGAGACCCAGTACTTC
TRBD1,-,13,TRBV12-3/TRBV12-4,TRBJ2-3,CASNRGSADTQYF,TGTGCCAGCAACAGGGGCTCCGCAGATACGCAGTATTTT
TRBD1,many,16,TRBV12-3/TRBV12-4,TRBJ1-1,CASSPSLGTGNTEAFF,TGTGCCAGCAGTCCCTCTCTTGGGACAGGGAACACTGAAGCTTTCTTT
-,-,15,TRBV4-1,TRBJ1-2,CASSQDNGGAGGYTF,TGCGCCAGCAGCCAAGATAATGGGGGGGCTGGAGGCTACACCTTC
-,few,15,TRBV29-1,TRBJ2-5,CSANRGGLPGETQYF,TGCAGCGCCAACAGGGGAGGCTTGCCGGGCGAGACCCAGTACTTC
-,many,16,TRBV7-2,TRBJ2-4,CASSSWGDSTKNIQYF,TGTGCCAGCAGCTCATGGGGGGACTCTACGAAAAACATTCAGTACTTC
-,-,16,TRBV7-9,TRBJ2-3,CASSPEARGAEDAQYF,TGTGCCAGCAGCCCAGAGGCGAGAGGTGCCGAAGATGCGCAGTATTTT
-,-,12,TRBV6-4,TRBJ2-5,CASSDSAETQYF,TGTGCCAGCAGTGACTCAGCAGAGACCCAGTACTTC
-,few,14,TRBV28,TRBJ1-5,CASSFSQYYQPQHF,TGTGCCAGCAGTTTTTCCCAGTACTATCAGCCCCAGCATTTT
-,-,15,TRBV28,TRBJ2-1,CASAPGGGSYNEQFF,TGTGCCAGCGCCCCAGGAGGGGGCTCCTACAATGAGCAGTTCTTC
TRBD1,-,15,TRBV10-3,TRBJ1-4,CAISEWDSLNEKLFF,TGTGCCATCAGTGAATGGGACAGCCTAAATGAAAAACTGTTTTTT
-,few,12,TRBV20-1,TRBJ1-2,CSAGGGMGGYTF,TGCAGTGCCGGGGGAGGGATGGGTGGCTACACCTTC
-,-,15,TRBV5-1,TRBJ2-1,CASSLGGTADNEQFF,TGCGCCAGCAGCTTGGGTGGGACCGCTGACAATGAGCAGTTCTTC
TRBD1,-,14,TRBV7-2,TRBJ2-2,CASSRQGVTGELFF,TGTGCCAGCAGCAGACAGGGGGTCACCGGGGAGCTGTTTTTT
-,-,13,TRBV29-1,TRBJ1-1,CGVLPGMNTEAFF,TGCGGCGTTTTACCAGGGATGAACACTGAAGCTTTCTTT
TRBD2,many,15,TRBV7-8,TRBJ2-5,CASSLAGGVQETQYF,TGTGCCAGCAGCTTAGCGGGGGGGGTCCAAGAGACCCAGTACTTC
TRBD1,-,15,TRBV7-2,TRBJ1-5,CASSLGDSANQPQHF,TGTGCCAGCAGCTTAGGGGACAGCGCCAATCAGCCCCAGCATTTT
-,-,13,TRBV7-9,TRBJ2-1,CASSSGGINEQFF,TGTGCCAGCAGCTCCGGAGGGATCAATGAGCAGTTCTTC
-,few,14,TRBV5-1,TRBJ2-7,CASSFDITQGEQYF,TGCGCCAGCAGCTTTGACATAACGCAGGGGGAGCAGTACTTC
TRBD2,-,18,TRBV7-2,TRBJ2-1,CASSLTFGGSSGGNEQFF,TGTGCCAGCAGCTTAACGTTTGGTGGGTCTAGCGGTGGCAATGAGCAGTTCTTC
-,-,14,TRBV9,TRBJ2-2,CASSAVGEPGELFF,TGTGCCAGCAGCGCAGTAGGGGAGCCCGGGGAGCTGTTTTTT
-,-,12,TRBV12-3/TRBV12-4,TRBJ1-2,CASSPLRKGYTF,TGTGCCAGCAGCCCCCTGAGAAAGGGCTACACCTTC
-,few,13,TRBV25-1,TRBJ1-4,CASRGGLSEKLFF,TGTGCCAGCAGGGGGGGACTATCGGAAAAACTGTTTTTT
TRBD1,-,16,TRBV20-1,TRBJ1-5,CSAVRGDSNSNQPQHF,TGCAGTGCTGTAAGGGGGGACAGCAATAGCAATCAGCCCCAGCATTTT
-,many,14,TRBV7-9,TRBJ2-7,CASSPRGRSYEQYF,TGTGCCAGCAGCCCCCGGGGCAGGTCCTACGAGCAGTACTTC
-,-,15,TRBV12-3/TRBV12-4,TRBJ2-1,CASSKKGTYYNEQFF,TGTGCCAGCAGTAAAAAAGGGACATACTACAATGAGCAGTTCTTC
-,-,15,TRBV7-9,TRBJ2-3,CASSLSSDYTDTQYF,TGTGCCAGCAGCTTATCTAGCGACTACACAGATACGCAGTATTTT
-,-,14,TRBV7-2,TRBJ2-1,CASSPQGGLLLQFF,TGTGCCAGCAGCCCCCAAGGCGGGCTGCTCTTGCAGTTCTTC
-,-,13,TRBV7-9,TRBJ1-2,CASSLFPDYDYTF,TGTGCCAGCAGCTTATTCCCGGATTATGACTACACCTTC
-,many,13,TRBV29-1,TRBJ2-7,CSACRLTVYEQYF,TGCAGCGCCTGCCGGTTGACCGTATACGAGCAGTACTTC